This TCR beta chain was sequenced for a study of patients and donors after allogeneic stem cell transplantation. This clonotype was observed a single time. TCRdb re-called the RT-PCR reads with MiXCR, one entry per CDR3 protein. The sample comprises about 960,000 distinct CDR3 sequences, roughly 17% of which are singletons, and about 6% rests with the top ten. Germline lookup yields CDR1 SGHKS and CDR2 YYEKEE (reference sequence). This CDR3 is built from 15 residues. V lost 3 bases and J 6 bases, leaving 18 bases between the germline ends. Input material: blood, either unsorted or a sorted T cell fraction (not recorded which). The chain combines TRBV5-5 with TRBJ1-1, with D maybe TRBD1 (5 bases). The sequence was collected from a human donor who was either an allogeneic HSCT recipient or a stem cell or donor lymphocyte infusion donor (not recorded which). It is not recorded whose cells these are; they may come from a transplant donor. CDR3 in DNA: TGTGCCAGCAGCTCAACCGGGACCCCGGGGGCTGAAGCTTTCTTT. It is translated as CASSSTGTPGAEAFF.